The 10 T cell receptor beta chains below were found in one sample sequenced in a study of blood T cell repertoires in COVID-19. TCRdb's copy holds only in-frame clones and misses some; the assay was immunoSEQ multiplex PCR. The sample includes a few hundred thousand clones, nearly 90% seen only once; the top ten take 1.5% to 2%. The sequencing sample was made of PBMCs or T cells enriched from blood (not recorded which). The receptors stem from a woman in her twenties or thirties who had recovered from COVID-19.

The chain carries TRBV3-1 (or the pseudogene TRBV3-2) and TRBJ1-3, with TRBD1 matching 9 bases. Germline-derived CDR1 and CDR2 are LGHDT and YNNKEL (reference sequence). This CDR3 is 19 amino acids long. V dropped 6 bases and J dropped 0; count of bases not matched to a gene: 15. CDR3 DNA sequence: TGTGCCAGCAGACTGCCTTCCGGACAGGGGTACCACTCTGGAAACACCATATATTTT. Protein product: CASRLPSGQGYHSGNTIYF.

The CDR3 here is CASSQVQGILPFEQYF. CDR3 in DNA: TGCGCCAGCAGCCAGGTTCAGGGGATACTACCGTTCGAGCAGTACTTC. This rearrangement joins TRBV4-1 to TRBJ2-7, with D possibly matching TRBD1 (6 bases). Per the germline V gene, CDR1 is MGHRA and CDR2 is YSYEKL. The CDR3 runs to 16 residues. V lost 3 bases to trimming and J lost 6 bases, with 21 bases between them.

V gene TRBV18 combines with J gene TRBJ1-4, with D hard to call. The CDR3 is 13 amino acids. Germline CDR1 and CDR2: KGHSH and LQKENI. V lost 5 bases and J lost 7, with 11 bases in between. CDR3 sequence: CASSVERSEKLFF. The CDR3 bases are TGTGCCAGCTCAGTTGAGCGAAGTGAAAAACTGTTTTTT. The full variable domain, with the rest looked up from reference TRBV18 and TRBJ1-4, is NAGVMQNPRHLVRRRGQEARLRCSPMKGHSHVYWYRQLPEEGLKFMVYLQKENIIDESGMPKERFSAEFPKEGPSILRIQQVVRGDSAAYFCASSVERSEKLFFGSGTQLSVL.

The V call is TRBV18, the J call TRBJ1-2; the D gene is possibly TRBD1 (5 bases). CDR1 is KGHSH, CDR2 LQKENI, per germline. The CDR3 runs to 15 residues. The V gene lost 3 bases and the J gene lost 0 bases, with 11 bases spanning the gap. The CDR3 protein is CASSPTGSANYGYTF. In DNA form, the CDR3 reads TGTGCCAGCTCACCTACAGGTTCGGCTAACTATGGCTACACCTTC.

This rearrangement joins TRBV9 to TRBJ1-1; 7 nucleotides match TRBD1. The CDR3 is made up of 16 amino acids. Germline-derived CDR1 and CDR2 are SGDLS and YYNGEE. Trimming at V came to 4 bases and at J to 1 base, leaving 10 bases not matched to a gene. CDR3 in DNA: TGTGCCAGCAGCATGCGGGTGGGACAGCCGAACACTGAAGCTTTCTTT. This encodes CASSMRVGQPNTEAFF.

The rearrangement joins TRBV19 to TRBJ1-4, with 9 bases lining up with TRBD1. V dropped 2 bases and J dropped 5; count of bases not matched to a gene: 9. The CDR3 length is 17 residues. Germline V gene data show CDR1 as LNHDA and CDR2 as SQIVND (reference sequence). This chain's CDR3 is CASSIWRTQGANEKLFF. DNA for the CDR3: TGTGCCAGTAGTATATGGAGAACACAGGGGGCGAATGAAAAACTGTTTTTT.

As for this clone: The junction does not match germline at one end; this may be a read error. The chain employs TRBV18 and TRBJ1-4, with a tentative D call TRBD1 (5 bases). The CDR3 has 16 residues. The germline V gene encodes CDR1 KGHSH and CDR2 LQKENI. CDR3 nucleotides: TGTGCCAGCTCGCCACCCCAACAGGCAACTAATGAAAAACTGTTTTTT. Protein: CASSPPQQATNEKLFF. The full variable domain, in which reference TRBV18 and TRBJ1-4 provide the parts outside the CDR3, is NAGVMQNPRHLVRRRGQEARLRCSPMKGHSHVYWYRQLPEEGLKFMVYLQKENIIDESGMPKERFSAEFPKEGPSILRIQQVVRGDSAAYFCASSPPQQATNEKLFFGSGTQLSVL.

The chain carries TRBV11-3 and TRBJ2-1; 8 nucleotides agree with TRBD2. Germline V lookup: CDR1 SGHNT, CDR2 YENEEA. The CDR3 spans 14 residues. V was pared by 2 bases and J by 5 bases, with 2 bases of the junction left unmatched. DNA of the CDR3: TGTGCCAGCAGCTTAACGGGAGGGCACAATGAGCAGTTCTTC. Its protein is CASSLTGGHNEQFF.

V usage is TRBV5-4 and J usage is TRBJ1-1, with D possibly TRBD1 on 6 matching bases. The CDR3 has 15 amino acids. The germline V gene has CDR1 SGHNT and CDR2 YYREEE (reference sequence). The V gene lost 0 bases and the J gene lost 0 bases, with 9 bases spanning the gap. The CDR3 bases are TGTGCCAGCAGCTTGGGTTGGACAGTGAACACTGAAGCTTTCTTT. Translated: CASSLGWTVNTEAFF.

The chain employs TRBV10-3 and TRBJ2-7; 9 positions agree with TRBD1. V trimming: 10 bases; J trimming: 1 base; junction bases outside the gene matches: 8. The CDR3 totals 14 residues. Germline assignment: CDR1 ENHRY and CDR2 SYGVKD. CDR3 loop: CATTPGQGSYEQYF. The CDR3 bases are TGTGCCACTACTCCGGGACAGGGATCCTACGAGCAGTACTTC.